This entry lists 23 T cell receptor beta chains sequenced from one sample in a study of blood T cell repertoires in COVID-19. The protocol was immunoSEQ multiplex PCR, while the TCRdb copy is restricted to in-frame clones and leaves out a portion. Here the sample spans 70,000 to 75,000 clones, approximately 90% being singletons. Source material: peripheral blood. The receptors shown here come from a woman aged 18-29 years with acute or convalescent COVID-19.

This CDR3 reads CASSRSTGGQETQYF. The CDR3, as DNA: TGTGCCAGCAGCCGCTCGACGGGGGGCCAAGAGACCCAGTACTTC. The chain is built from TRBV7-2 and TRBJ2-5, with 7 bases matching TRBD2. The CDR3 runs 15 residues. Germline CDR1 and CDR2: SGHTA and FQGNSA. V gave up 5 bases and J gave up 1 base; unmatched junction bases: 7.

The chain recombines TRBV2 with TRBJ1-2; 8 bases fit TRBD1. Germline CDR1 reads SNHLY; CDR2 reads FYNNEI. CDR3 length: 13 residues. With V trimmed by 2 bases and J by 13 bases, 9 bases remained unmatched. CDR3 DNA: TGTGCCAGCAGTGAAAACCCAGGACAGGGACCCACCTTC. It is translated as CASSENPGQGPTF.

The chain uses TRBV5-1 and TRBJ2-7, with D hard to call. The V gene's germline CDR1 is SGHRS and CDR2 YFSETQ. The CDR3 runs to 16 residues. Trimming took 7 bases from V and 2 from J, leaving 22 bases between them. The CDR3 nucleotides are TGCGCCAGCGGCCCGGCGAACTCGTACAGCACCTACGAGCAGTACTTC. This encodes CASGPANSYSTYEQYF. Combining the CDR3 with reference TRBV5-1 and TRBJ2-7 gives the whole variable domain KAGVTQTPRYLIKTRGQQVTLSCSPISGHRSVSWYQQTPGQGLQFLFEYFSETQRNKGNFPGRFSGRQFSNSRSEMNVSTLELGDSALYLCASGPANSYSTYEQYFGPGTRLTVT.

The DNA of the CDR3 is TGCGCCAGCAGCGGTCGGTTGGACACTGAAGCTTTCTTT. It codes for CASSGRLDTEAFF. The chain is built from TRBV5-1 and TRBJ1-1; D remains unclear. The CDR3 is 13 amino acids. The V and J ends lost 4 bases and 3 bases respectively, with 10 bases between them. The germline CDR1 and CDR2 sequences are SGHRS and YFSETQ.

The V gene is TRBV19, the J gene TRBJ2-5; 7 positions agree with TRBD2. The CDR3 loop spans 14 amino acids. CDR1 LNHDA and CDR2 SQIVND come from the germline V gene (reference sequence). The J segment lost 4 bases and the V segment lost 6 bases, leaving 8 bases of the junction unmatched. Here the CDR3 reads CASSPRGRGETQYF. The CDR3 DNA reads TGTGCCAGTAGCCCACGAGGGAGGGGAGAGACCCAGTACTTC.

The chain links TRBV3-1 (or the pseudogene TRBV3-2) to TRBJ1-5, with D possibly being TRBD1 (5 bases). CDR1 LGHDT and CDR2 YNNKEL come from the germline V gene (reference sequence). This CDR3 comprises 18 residues. V was clipped by 2 bases and J by 2 bases, with 19 bases between them. The CDR3: CASSQLWQGTVGNQPQHF. CDR3 coding DNA: TGTGCCAGCAGCCAACTATGGCAGGGAACGGTTGGCAATCAGCCCCAGCATTTT.

V is TRBV6-5 and J is TRBJ1-1; maybe TRBD1 (5 bases). The germline V gene has CDR1 MNHEY and CDR2 SVGAGI. This CDR3 spans 15 amino acids. The V end lost 0 bases, the J end lost 5 bases, and 13 bases lay between the germline ends. The CDR3 DNA reads TGTGCCAGCAGTTACTCACCCAGGGTCGGGACTGAAGCTTTCTTT. It translates to CASSYSPRVGTEAFF.

This clone occurred a few times. The chain has TRBV3-1 (or the pseudogene TRBV3-2) and TRBJ2-2, with TRBD1 matching over 8 bases. The germline V gene encodes CDR1 LGHDT and CDR2 YNNKEL (reference sequence). V trimming: 3 bases; J trimming: 6 bases; junction bases outside the gene matches: 12. The CDR3 has 17 residues. The CDR3 nucleotides are TGTGCCAGCAGCCAGTATGCGGACAGGGCGGTGGCCGGGGAGCTGTTTTTT. This encodes CASSQYADRAVAGELFF.

The chain has TRBV28 and TRBJ1-6; 9 bases fit TRBD1. The trim removed 2 bases at V and 9 bases at J, leaving 5 bases unmatched. CDR3 length: 15 amino acids. Per the germline V gene, CDR1 is MDHEN and CDR2 is SYDVKM. In nucleotides, the CDR3 is TGTGCCAGCAGTTTACCCGGGACAGGGTCTTCACCCCTCCACTTT. Amino acids: CASSLPGTGSSPLHF.

The genes are TRBV24-1 and TRBJ2-5, with D possibly TRBD2 on 6 matching bases. CDR1 is KGHDR and CDR2 is SFDVKD in the germline V gene. Trimming left V 7 bases short and J 5 bases short, with 10 bases between. The CDR3 runs 12 residues. CDR3 region: CATSGGFETQYF. CDR3 bases: TGTGCCACCAGCGGGGGATTCGAGACCCAGTACTTC.

This sequence joins TRBV5-5 and TRBJ1-4; 9 bases fit TRBD1. V lost 1 base to trimming and J lost 5 bases; unmatched junction nucleotides: 3. Germline assignment: CDR1 SGHKS and CDR2 YYEKEE (reference sequence). The CDR3 totals 15 residues. Here the CDR3 reads CASSLRTGENEKLFF. CDR3 DNA sequence: TGTGCCAGCAGCTTGAGGACAGGGGAGAATGAAAAACTGTTTTTT.

The CDR3 spells CASSQNRAHKNIQYF. CDR3 sequence (DNA): TGTGCCAGCAGCCAGAACAGGGCCCACAAAAACATTCAGTACTTC. The V call is TRBV27, the J call TRBJ2-4; a weak D match, TRBD1 (6 bases). Germline values: CDR1 MNHEY, CDR2 SMNVEV (reference sequence). Trimming shortened V by 6 bases and J by 3 bases, and 15 bases separated the two germline ends. This CDR3 has 15 amino acids.

The genes are TRBV30 and TRBJ1-1; 11 bases align to TRBD1. CDR1 and CDR2 (germline): GTSNPN, SVGIG (reference sequence). The V segment lost 3 bases and the J segment 12 bases; nucleotides outside the gene matches: 6. CDR3 length equals 12 residues. The CDR3 loop is CAWSAGTGGTFF. CDR3 in DNA: TGTGCCTGGAGCGCCGGGACAGGGGGAACTTTCTTT.

The J gene is TRBJ1-1, the V gene TRBV18; tentatively, D is TRBD1 (6 bases). Germline-derived CDR1 and CDR2 are KGHSH and LQKENI. Trimming removed 3 bases at V and 1 base at J, with 6 bases between. The CDR3 length is 13 residues. The CDR3 is CASSPGQNTEAFF. The CDR3 DNA reads TGTGCCAGCTCACCGGGACAGAACACTGAAGCTTTCTTT.

This rearrangement joins TRBV29-1 to TRBJ2-3, with a weak D call TRBD2 (5 bases). The CDR3 sequence is 14 residues long. Germline lookup yields CDR1 SQVTM and CDR2 ANQGSEA. V lost 6 bases and J 2 bases, leaving 15 bases between the germline ends. CDR3 DNA sequence: TGCAGCGTGCGGACTCGACTCTCCACAGATACGCAGTATTTT. It translates to CSVRTRLSTDTQYF.

The V and J genes are TRBV24-1 and TRBJ1-4; tentatively, D is TRBD1 (5 bases). Looked up from germline, CDR1 is KGHDR and CDR2 is SFDVKD. Trimming cost V 8 bases and J 0 bases, with 15 bases left between them. This CDR3 spans 16 amino acids. The CDR3 DNA sequence: TGTGCCACCAAGGCTTTGCGGGGGGCAACTAATGAAAAACTGTTTTTT. It codes for CATKALRGATNEKLFF.

This clone was seen a handful of times. The genes are TRBV29-1 and TRBJ2-1, with TRBD2 matching over 12 bases. The CDR3 runs to 17 residues. Losses at the gene ends were 1 base for V and 2 bases for J; bases not matched to a gene: 6. The germline V gene has CDR1 SQVTM and CDR2 ANQGSEA. CDR3 in DNA: TGCAGCGTTGAAGTATTCCGGACTAGCGGGACCTACAATGAGCAGTTCTTC. Translated, it gives CSVEVFRTSGTYNEQFF.

The V and J genes are TRBV7-8 and TRBJ2-2; 7 nucleotides match TRBD2. Germline assignment: CDR1 SGHVS and CDR2 FQNEAQ. After removal of 6 bases from V and 5 bases from J, the junction contained 9 bases not matched to a gene. This CDR3 spans 15 amino acids. The CDR3 here is CASRGGFLETGELFF. CDR3 nucleotide sequence: TGTGCCAGCAGGGGGGGGTTTTTAGAAACCGGGGAGCTGTTTTTT. The complete variable domain, with remaining parts taken from reference TRBV7-8 and TRBJ2-2, reads GAGVSQSPRYKVAKRGQDVALRCDPISGHVSLFWYQQALGQGPEFLTYFQNEAQLDKSGLPSDRFFAERPEGSVSTLKIQRTQQEDSAVYLCASRGGFLETGELFFGEGSRLTVL.

The chain combines TRBV5-1 with TRBJ1-1; D not certain. This CDR3 is 14 amino acids long. CDR1 is SGHRS and CDR2 is YFSETQ in the germline V gene. Trimming stripped 0 bases from V and 2 bases from J, with 8 bases between. CDR3 sequence (DNA): TGCGCCAGCAGCTTGGTGTCCAGAAACACTGAAGCTTTCTTT. Translating gives CASSLVSRNTEAFF.

The chain has TRBV30 and TRBJ2-7; TRBD2 is a possible D gene (5 bases). CDR1 is GTSNPN and CDR2 is SVGIG in the germline V gene (reference sequence). V lost 1 base and J 3 bases, leaving 13 bases between the germline ends. This CDR3 is built from 14 residues. The DNA for the CDR3 is TGTGCCTGGAGTGCCTACGGGGAAATCTACGAGCAGTACTTC. Amino acid sequence: CAWSAYGEIYEQYF.

This chain connects TRBV28 to TRBJ1-1; maybe TRBD1 (5 bases). The germline V gene encodes CDR1 MDHEN and CDR2 SYDVKM. The CDR3 spans 16 residues. The V gene lost 2 bases and the J gene lost 2 bases, with 15 bases spanning the gap. The CDR3 is CASSLEAQVSNTEAFF. In DNA form, the CDR3 reads TGTGCCAGCAGTTTAGAGGCACAGGTCAGTAACACTGAAGCTTTCTTT. Complete variable domain (other parts from reference TRBV28 and TRBJ1-1): DVKVTQSSRYLVKRTGEKVFLECVQDMDHENMFWYRQDPGLGLRLIYFSYDVKMKEKGDIPEGYSVSREKKERFSLILESASTNQTSMYLCASSLEAQVSNTEAFFGQGTRLTVV.

The chain carries TRBV29-1 and TRBJ2-3; TRBD2 matches 7 bases. Germline CDR1 and CDR2: SQVTM and ANQGSEA. The trim removed 8 bases at V and 1 base at J, leaving 9 bases unmatched. The CDR3 extends over 14 amino acids. Here the CDR3 DNA reads TGCAGCTCACGAGCGGGATATCGCACAGATACGCAGTATTTT. Residues: CSSRAGYRTDTQYF.

V is TRBV7-8 and J is TRBJ1-1; D is unclear. Germline CDR1 reads SGHVS; CDR2 reads FQNEAQ. The length of the CDR3 is 13 residues. Deletions cut 0 bases from V and 7 bases from J, with 9 bases between. The CDR3 DNA reads TGTGCCAGCAGCTTAGCGCCCGGAGTTGAAGCTTTCTTT. This encodes CASSLAPGVEAFF.